Listed here are 18 T cell receptor beta chains from one sample, sequenced in a study of CD8 T cells in Susac syndrome. RNA amounts of about 0.45 to 1 ug underwent reverse transcription with random hexamers. One entry per CDR3 protein results from TCRdb running MiXCR on the immunoSEQ multiplex PCR reads. The sample lists roughly 400,000 distinct CDR3 sequences, more than 80% occurring once. Sequenced input: CD8+ T cells from PBMCs. The receptors come from a human donor with multiple sclerosis.

The chain uses TRBV6-1 and TRBJ1-1; D is unresolved. Trimming shortened V by 5 bases and J by 6 bases, and 10 bases separated the two germline ends. This CDR3 has 12 amino acids. Germline-derived CDR1 and CDR2 are MNHNS and SASEGT. CDR3 DNA: TGTGCCAGCAGTTTGATCAGCGCTGAAGCTTTCTTT. This translates into CASSLISAEAFF.

The chain joins TRBV19 to TRBJ2-7, with D perhaps TRBD1 or TRBD2 (5 bases each). Germline CDR1 LNHDA, CDR2 SQIVND (reference sequence). V lost 3 bases and J 3 bases, leaving 15 bases between the germline ends. This CDR3 has 15 amino acids. The CDR3 region has the DNA TGTGCCAGTAGTATGGATCGGGGCCTTATCTACGAGCAGTACTTC. Its translation: CASSMDRGLIYEQYF.

The gene calls are TRBV4-1 and TRBJ2-3; TRBD2 aligns across 7 bases. CDR3 length: 16 amino acids. Germline V gene data show CDR1 as MGHRA and CDR2 as YSYEKL. V lost 0 bases and J lost 4; bases outside the gene matches: 7. The CDR3 sequence: CASSQDDGEGSDTQYF. The CDR3 nucleotides read TGCGCCAGCAGCCAAGATGACGGGGAGGGCTCAGATACGCAGTATTTT.

The gene calls are TRBV15 and TRBJ1-5; TRBD1 might be the D (6 bases). This CDR3 comprises 15 residues. In germline, CDR1 is LNHNV, CDR2 YYDKDF (reference sequence). V dropped 2 bases and J dropped 6 bases, with 14 bases sitting between them. The CDR3 loop reads CATSRSQGLGQPQHF. In nucleotides, the CDR3 is TGTGCCACCAGCAGATCACAGGGTTTGGGTCAGCCCCAGCATTTT.

The chain links TRBV6-1 to TRBJ2-5; D tentatively reads TRBD1 or TRBD2 (6 bases each). The germline V gene encodes CDR1 MNHNS and CDR2 SASEGT. The CDR3 has 14 residues. Trimming took off 8 bases at V and 0 bases at J, with 13 bases between the two ends. The CDR3, as DNA: TGTGCCAGCCGCCTAGGGGGGTACCAAGAGACCCAGTACTTC. As protein: CASRLGGYQETQYF.

The gene calls are TRBV27 and TRBJ2-2; 10 nucleotides agree with TRBD1. The CDR3 contains 17 residues. Germline trimming cut 0 bases from V and 7 bases from J; bases unmatched to any gene: 8. Germline lookup yields CDR1 MNHEY and CDR2 SMNVEV (reference sequence). The CDR3 bases are TGTGCCAGCAGTTTATCGGGACAGGGGCAGCGAGTCGGGGAGCTGTTTTTT. Its protein product is CASSLSGQGQRVGELFF.

V usage is TRBV6-1 and J usage is TRBJ1-1; a weak D match, TRBD1 (5 bases). The germline V gene has CDR1 MNHNS and CDR2 SASEGT. CDR3 length equals 14 residues. V lost 6 bases, J lost 1 base, and 12 bases lay in between. CDR3 bases: TGTGCCAGCAGCAGGGACTGGGGGAACACTGAAGCTTTCTTT. This codes for CASSRDWGNTEAFF.

The rearrangement joins TRBV30 to TRBJ2-7, with 7 nucleotides matching TRBD2. Per the germline V gene, CDR1 is GTSNPN and CDR2 is SVGIG (reference sequence). CDR3 length: 14 amino acids. The trim removed 0 bases at V and 3 bases at J, leaving 5 bases unmatched. The CDR3 bases are TGTGCCTGGAGTGTTGAAGCGGGGAGCTACGAGCAGTACTTC. Translating it yields CAWSVEAGSYEQYF.

The chain has TRBV7-8 and TRBJ2-2, with 9 bases that match TRBD2. The CDR3 runs to 13 residues. Germline CDR1 SGHVS, CDR2 FQNEAQ. V trimming: 4 bases; J trimming: 8 bases; junction bases outside the gene matches: 2. The CDR3 protein is CASSSGLAGELFF. The CDR3 nucleotides read TGTGCCAGCAGCTCCGGACTAGCGGGGGAGCTGTTTTTT.

The genes are TRBV6-5 and TRBJ2-1; D not certain. Germline lookup yields CDR1 MNHEY and CDR2 SVGAGI. The CDR3 extends over 15 amino acids. The germline V and J ends were trimmed by 1 base and 1 base, with 8 bases remaining between them. In DNA, the CDR3 is TGTGCCAGCAGTTACTGGTCGATTTCCTACAATGAGCAGTTCTTC. It codes for CASSYWSISYNEQFF.

This clonotype was seen a single time. The chain links TRBV6-1 to TRBJ2-3, with 13 bases lining up with TRBD2. This CDR3 region has 16 residues. CDR1 and CDR2 from the germline V gene are MNHNS and SASEGT. Unmatched junction bases numbered 7, after V lost 5 bases and J lost 5 bases. The CDR3 sequence: CASSQTSGGALDTQYF. The CDR3 nucleotides read TGTGCCAGCAGTCAAACTAGCGGGGGGGCCTTAGATACGCAGTATTTT.

The gene calls are TRBV13 and TRBJ2-2; 8 bases map to TRBD1. J lost 6 bases, V lost 5 bases, and 8 bases had no gene match. The CDR3 is made up of 15 amino acids. Germline V gives CDR1 PRHDT, CDR2 FYEKMQ (reference sequence). In nucleotides, the CDR3 is TGTGCCAGCAGCATGGGGACAGGTTGGGCCGGGGAGCTGTTTTTT. Translation: CASSMGTGWAGELFF.

The J gene is TRBJ2-7, the V gene TRBV10-3, with D possibly TRBD2 on 5 matching bases. The CDR3 extends over 16 amino acids. Germline CDR1 ENHRY, CDR2 SYGVKD. V lost 1 base and J lost 3, with 16 bases in between. The CDR3 sequence: CAISEYSTGGHYEQYF. The DNA of the CDR3 is TGTGCCATCAGTGAGTATTCGACCGGAGGCCACTACGAGCAGTACTTC.

The chain recombines TRBV2 with TRBJ2-2, with D maybe TRBD1 (6 bases). Germline CDR1 reads SNHLY; CDR2 reads FYNNEI. V lost 6 bases and J lost 0, with 11 bases in between. CDR3 length: 15 amino acids. The CDR3 DNA reads TGTGCCAGCAGGAGACAGGCGGCGAACACCGGGGAGCTGTTTTTT. Translated, it gives CASRRQAANTGELFF. The variable domain in full, completed from reference TRBV2 and TRBJ2-2, reads EPEVTQTPSHQVTQMGQEVILRCVPISNHLYFYWYRQILGQKVEFLVSFYNNEISEKSEIFDDQFSVERPDGSNFTLKIRSTKLEDSAMYFCASRRQAANTGELFFGEGSRLTVL.

The V call is TRBV27, the J call TRBJ1-2, with D tentatively TRBD1 (5 bases). Deletions cut 6 bases from V and 6 bases from J, with 17 bases between. The CDR3 totals 14 residues. Germline V gene data show CDR1 as MNHEY and CDR2 as SMNVEV (reference sequence). CDR3 region: CASSDTGTYHGYTF. For the CDR3, the DNA is TGTGCCAGCAGCGACACCGGGACGTATCATGGCTACACCTTC.

This clonotype was detected once. V is TRBV9 and J is TRBJ2-1; D remains unclear. Per the germline V gene, CDR1 is SGDLS and CDR2 is YYNGEE. This CDR3 is built from 15 residues. The ends were cut back, 0 bases at V and 2 bases at J, with 9 bases in the middle. In nucleotides, the CDR3 is TGTGCCAGCAGCGTAGAGGGAAGTACCTACAATGAGCAGTTCTTC. Its protein is CASSVEGSTYNEQFF. Variable domain in full (rest from reference TRBV9 and TRBJ2-1): DSGVTQTPKHLITATGQRVTLRCSPRSGDLSVYWYQQSLDQGLQFLIQYYNGEERAKGNILERFSAQQFPDLHSELNLSSLELGDSALYFCASSVEGSTYNEQFFGPGTRLTVL.

The chain is built from TRBV7-2 and TRBJ1-2; D not certain. The germline V and J ends were trimmed by 2 bases and 7 bases, with 17 bases remaining between them. Germline lookup yields CDR1 SGHTA and CDR2 FQGNSA. The CDR3 loop spans 15 amino acids. The CDR3 DNA sequence: TGTGCCAGCAGCTTATCGGGTGGGCCCCCGAGTGGCTACACCTTC. Translation: CASSLSGGPPSGYTF.

CDR3 sequence: CASSLELQGGSYNEQFF. CDR3 nucleotides: TGTGCCAGCAGCTTAGAGCTGCAGGGAGGGTCCTACAATGAGCAGTTCTTC. The chain has TRBV7-6 and TRBJ2-1; 7 bases match TRBD2. There are 17 residues in the CDR3. With 1 base clipped from V and 1 base from J, the junction kept 7 bases outside the gene matches. Germline loops: CDR1 SGHVS, CDR2 FNYEAQ.